This T cell receptor beta chain was sequenced during a study of T cell responses to AZD1222 COVID-19 vaccine. The study's findings and limits: Repertoires were obtained solely post-peak T cell response. Nearly half of unique spike-specific TCRs reportedly avoided B.1.351 and B.1.1.7 mutated regions. When two AZD1222 doses had been given, Spike-specific TCR breadth and depth rose. At study baseline, merely five or six AZD1222 recipients were seropositive.

Data came from immunoSEQ multiplex PCR; TCRdb stores just in-frame clones and leaves some out. The sample has some 120,000 clones; around nine tenths are singletons. CDR1 is MNHEY and CDR2 is SVGAGI in the germline V gene. This CDR3 comprises 14 residues. V was clipped by 5 bases and J by 0 bases, with 8 bases between them. As concerns this clone: Its antigen is currently unknown.

The receptor was derived from an adult in good health. Specimen: peripheral blood, collected on day 0 of AZD1222 vaccination. The chain recombines TRBV6-5 with TRBJ1-5, with unresolved D. The CDR3 is CASSTVGSNQPQHF. CDR3 nucleotides: TGTGCCAGCAGTACCGTCGGTAGCAATCAGCCCCAGCATTTT.